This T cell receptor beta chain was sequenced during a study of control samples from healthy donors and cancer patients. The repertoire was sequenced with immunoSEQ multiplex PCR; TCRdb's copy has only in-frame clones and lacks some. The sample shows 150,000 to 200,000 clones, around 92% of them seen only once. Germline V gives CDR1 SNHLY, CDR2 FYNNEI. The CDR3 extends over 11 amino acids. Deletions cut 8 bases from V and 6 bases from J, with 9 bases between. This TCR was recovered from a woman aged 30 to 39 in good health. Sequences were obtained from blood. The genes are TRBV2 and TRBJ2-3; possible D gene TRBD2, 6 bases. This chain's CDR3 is CASGGLDTQYF. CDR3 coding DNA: TGTGCCAGCGGGGGGTTGGATACGCAGTATTTT.